Listed below are T cell receptor beta chains from one sample, sequenced in a study of blood T cell repertoires in COVID-19. Clones were read by immunoSEQ multiplex PCR, and TCRdb kept only the in-frame ones, dropping some. Of roughly 13,000 clones listed, around 88% are singletons. Sequencing was carried out using peripheral blood. These receptors came from a man older than 75 with acute or convalescent COVID-19. Both conserved end residues are part of each CDR3. The D gene is left open where the match is weak. Size tells how often a clone was seen (once, few, many) or the class of an expanded clone, and some rows leave it out.

cdr3_aa: CASSPRSGARTHGYTF
cdr3_nt: TGTGCCAGCAGCCCGCGGAGCGGGGCGAGAACCCATGGCTACACCTTC
j_call: TRBJ1-2
clone_size: .
d_call: .
v_call: TRBV5-6

cdr3_aa: CASSLVGHNSYEQYF
cdr3_nt: TGTGCCAGCAGCTTGGTGGGACACAACTCCTACGAGCAGTACTTC
j_call: TRBJ2-7
clone_size: .
d_call: .
v_call: TRBV5-8

cdr3_aa: CASSVGLAGANTGELFF
cdr3_nt: TGTGCCAGCAGCGTGGGACTAGCGGGAGCGAACACCGGGGAGCTGTTTTTT
j_call: TRBJ2-2
clone_size: few
d_call: TRBD2
v_call: TRBV5-4

cdr3_aa: CAWGQRNTGELFF
cdr3_nt: TGTGCCTGGGGCCAGCGGAACACCGGGGAGCTGTTTTTT
j_call: TRBJ2-2
clone_size: few
d_call: .
v_call: TRBV30

cdr3_aa: CSAQGFQDEQFF
cdr3_nt: TGCAGCGCGCAGGGTTTTCAAGATGAGCAGTTCTTC
j_call: TRBJ2-1
clone_size: once
d_call: .
v_call: TRBV29-1

cdr3_aa: CASSYSPTGNYGYTF
cdr3_nt: TGTGCCAGCAGTTACTCGCCCACAGGGAACTATGGCTACACCTTC
j_call: TRBJ1-2
clone_size: .
d_call: .
v_call: TRBV6-5

cdr3_aa: CASSQDSPGRGNQPQHF
cdr3_nt: TGTGCCAGCAGCCAAGATTCCCCCGGGAGGGGGAATCAGCCCCAGCATTTT
j_call: TRBJ1-5
clone_size: .
d_call: .
v_call: TRBV4-2

cdr3_aa: CAVGGGNYGYTF
cdr3_nt: TGTGCCGTGGGAGGAGGGAACTATGGCTACACCTTC
j_call: TRBJ1-2
clone_size: .
d_call: .
v_call: TRBV6-5

cdr3_aa: CASSSDYYGYTF
cdr3_nt: TGTGCCAGCAGCTCAGACTACTATGGCTACACCTTC
j_call: TRBJ1-2
clone_size: .
d_call: .
v_call: TRBV7-9

cdr3_aa: CASSLPGVGQETQYF
cdr3_nt: TGTGCCAGCAGCCTACCGGGAGTGGGGCAAGAGACCCAGTACTTC
j_call: TRBJ2-5
clone_size: .
d_call: .
v_call: TRBV5-4

cdr3_aa: CASSPDRGNQPQHF
cdr3_nt: TGTGCCAGCAGCCCGGACAGGGGTAATCAGCCCCAGCATTTT
j_call: TRBJ1-5
clone_size: .
d_call: TRBD1
v_call: TRBV6-5

cdr3_aa: CASSEFLGGLGDRSYEQYF
cdr3_nt: TGTGCCAGCAGTGAGTTCCTAGGGGGTTTGGGGGATCGCTCCTACGAGCAGTACTTC
j_call: TRBJ2-7
clone_size: few
d_call: .
v_call: TRBV6-1

cdr3_aa: CASSSLGPNQPQHF
cdr3_nt: TGCGCCAGCAGCTCCCTGGGGCCCAATCAGCCCCAGCATTTT
j_call: TRBJ1-5
clone_size: .
d_call: .
v_call: TRBV10-2

cdr3_aa: CATAAQPNTEAFF
cdr3_nt: TGTGCCACCGCCGCACAGCCGAACACTGAAGCTTTCTTT
j_call: TRBJ1-1
clone_size: .
d_call: .
v_call: TRBV24-1

cdr3_aa: CASSLLAGQTGELFF
cdr3_nt: TGTGCCAGCAGTCTACTAGCGGGACAGACCGGGGAGCTGTTTTTT
j_call: TRBJ2-2
clone_size: .
d_call: TRBD2
v_call: TRBV6-5

cdr3_aa: CASSRDRVTDTQYF
cdr3_nt: TGTGCCAGCAGCCGGGACAGGGTCACAGATACGCAGTATTTT
j_call: TRBJ2-3
clone_size: .
d_call: TRBD1
v_call: TRBV14

cdr3_aa: CSASPIIPTYGYTF
cdr3_nt: TGCAGTGCTAGTCCCATAATACCTACCTATGGCTACACCTTC
j_call: TRBJ1-2
clone_size: .
d_call: .
v_call: TRBV20-1

cdr3_aa: CASGAGGTDTQYF
cdr3_nt: TGCGCCAGCGGGGCAGGGGGCACAGATACGCAGTATTTT
j_call: TRBJ2-3
clone_size: .
d_call: .
v_call: TRBV10-1

cdr3_aa: CASSLNLLRNQPQHF
cdr3_nt: TGTGCCAGCAGCTTGAATCTTCTGCGAAATCAGCCCCAGCATTTT
j_call: TRBJ1-5
clone_size: .
d_call: .
v_call: TRBV5-5

cdr3_aa: CASSPGLAGDEQYF
cdr3_nt: TGTGCCAGCTCACCGGGACTAGCGGGAGACGAGCAGTACTTC
j_call: TRBJ2-7
clone_size: once
d_call: TRBD2
v_call: TRBV18

cdr3_aa: CASSFRTDSSYEQYF
cdr3_nt: TGTGCCAGTAGTTTCCGGACAGACAGCTCCTACGAGCAGTACTTC
j_call: TRBJ2-7
clone_size: .
d_call: .
v_call: TRBV19

cdr3_aa: CASSIAGGVNTGELFF
cdr3_nt: TGTGCCAGCTCAATAGCGGGAGGAGTAAACACCGGGGAGCTGTTTTTT
j_call: TRBJ2-2
clone_size: .
d_call: TRBD2
v_call: TRBV18

cdr3_aa: CASSSLGQRSGDTQYF
cdr3_nt: TGTGCCAGCAGCTCCCTAGGACAGCGGAGCGGAGATACGCAGTATTTT
j_call: TRBJ2-3
clone_size: .
d_call: .
v_call: TRBV5-6

cdr3_aa: CASSSPRTGLRGGPGETQYF
cdr3_nt: TGTGCCAGCAGCTCACCTCGGACAGGGCTGCGGGGGGGCCCGGGCGAGACCCAGTACTTC
j_call: TRBJ2-5
clone_size: .
d_call: .
v_call: TRBV7-8

cdr3_aa: CASSRGGSYEQYF
cdr3_nt: TGTGCCAGCAGCCGTGGCGGATCCTACGAGCAGTACTTC
j_call: TRBJ2-7
clone_size: once
d_call: .
v_call: TRBV5-4

cdr3_aa: CATSRDDRSYEQYF
cdr3_nt: TGTGCCACCAGCAGAGATGACAGGTCCTACGAGCAGTACTTC
j_call: TRBJ2-7
clone_size: .
d_call: .
v_call: TRBV15

cdr3_aa: CASVRSGGYSNQPQHF
cdr3_nt: TGTGCCAGTGTTCGGTCGGGGGGTTATAGCAATCAGCCCCAGCATTTT
j_call: TRBJ1-5
clone_size: .
d_call: .
v_call: TRBV19

cdr3_aa: CSASSLAGKPETQYF
cdr3_nt: TGCAGTGCTAGTAGTCTAGCGGGGAAGCCTGAGACCCAGTACTTC
j_call: TRBJ2-5
clone_size: .
d_call: TRBD2
v_call: TRBV20-1

cdr3_aa: CASSLDGASSGNTIYF
cdr3_nt: TGCGCCAGCAGCTTGGATGGGGCTAGCTCTGGAAACACCATATATTTT
j_call: TRBJ1-3
clone_size: .
d_call: .
v_call: TRBV5-1

cdr3_aa: CASSLEFGEAFF
cdr3_nt: TGCGCCAGCAGCTTGGAATTCGGGGAAGCTTTCTTT
j_call: TRBJ1-1
clone_size: once
d_call: .
v_call: TRBV5-1

cdr3_aa: CASSWTGVTEAFF
cdr3_nt: TGCGCCAGCAGCTGGACAGGGGTCACTGAAGCTTTCTTT
j_call: TRBJ1-1
clone_size: .
d_call: TRBD1
v_call: TRBV5-1

cdr3_aa: CASSLTASAMTHNYGYTF
cdr3_nt: TGTGCCAGCAGTTTGACAGCGAGCGCTATGACCCATAACTATGGCTACACCTTC
j_call: TRBJ1-2
clone_size: .
d_call: .
v_call: TRBV27

cdr3_aa: CASSIPGQGAVGYTF
cdr3_nt: TGTGCCAGTAGTATTCCGGGACAGGGGGCAGTAGGCTACACCTTC
j_call: TRBJ1-2
clone_size: .
d_call: TRBD1
v_call: TRBV19

cdr3_aa: CASSTFAGGTEAFF
cdr3_nt: TGCGCCAGCAGCACGTTCGCAGGGGGCACTGAAGCTTTCTTT
j_call: TRBJ1-1
clone_size: .
d_call: TRBD1
v_call: TRBV5-1

cdr3_aa: CASSLRNRAGTEAFF
cdr3_nt: TGTGCCAGCAGTTTAAGAAACAGGGCGGGCACTGAAGCTTTCTTT
j_call: TRBJ1-1
clone_size: .
d_call: .
v_call: TRBV28

cdr3_aa: CASSLGRGGSNTGELFF
cdr3_nt: TGTGCCAGCAGCTTAGGTCGCGGGGGGTCGAACACCGGGGAGCTGTTTTTT
j_call: TRBJ2-2
clone_size: .
d_call: TRBD2
v_call: TRBV7-3

cdr3_aa: CASSDSAGNTDTQYF
cdr3_nt: TGTGCCAGCAGTGACTCGGCGGGGAACACAGATACGCAGTATTTT
j_call: TRBJ2-3
clone_size: few
d_call: .
v_call: TRBV6-4

cdr3_aa: CATSRDRGLAGERGTGELFF
cdr3_nt: TGTGCCACCAGCAGAGATCGGGGACTAGCGGGAGAACGAGGCACCGGGGAGCTGTTTTTT
j_call: TRBJ2-2
clone_size: .
d_call: TRBD2
v_call: TRBV15

cdr3_aa: CASSLERGLAGAYEQYF
cdr3_nt: TGTGCCAGCAGCTTAGAGCGAGGTCTAGCGGGAGCGTACGAGCAGTACTTC
j_call: TRBJ2-7
clone_size: .
d_call: TRBD2
v_call: TRBV11-3